What follows are 15 T cell receptor beta chains derived from one specimen sequenced in a study of cytomegalovirus exposure and HLA in healthy donors. In the PCR, 60 Vbeta and 13 Jbeta primers were used. Using immunoSEQ multiplex PCR, the repertoire was profiled, and TCRdb retains in-frame clones only, with some absent. The profile covers under 250,000 clones, with 70% to 80% appearing a single time and 4.4% taken by the ten largest. What was sequenced was PBMCs. The receptors stem from a woman in her 30s in good health and CMV-seropositive.

Comment on this clone: The sample carries other DNA sequences with the same CDR3. The rearrangement uses TRBV6-1 and TRBJ2-3; D unclear. V was trimmed by 7 bases and J by 0 bases, leaving 14 bases between them. CDR3 length equals 15 residues. The V gene's germline CDR1 is MNHNS and CDR2 SASEGT. The CDR3 nucleotides read TGTGCCAGCATCTTCCCTACTTCCAGCACAGATACGCAGTATTTT. The encoded protein is CASIFPTSSTDTQYF.

This chain links TRBV7-9 with TRBJ2-7; 13 bases are a match to TRBD2. Germline CDR1 and CDR2: SEHNR and FQNEAQ (reference sequence). V lost 5 bases, J lost 6 bases, and 10 bases stayed unmatched. CDR3 length: 16 residues. The CDR3 here is CASSLTSGRVRGEQYF. The DNA of the CDR3 is TGTGCCAGCAGCCTTACTAGCGGGAGGGTCCGGGGCGAGCAGTACTTC. The whole variable domain, filled in from reference TRBV7-9 and TRBJ2-7, reads DTGVSQNPRHKITKRGQNVTFRCDPISEHNRLYWYRQTLGQGPEFLTYFQNEAQLEKSRLLSDRFSAERPKGSFSTLEIQRTEQGDSAMYLCASSLTSGRVRGEQYFGPGTRLTVT.

The chain links TRBV10-3 to TRBJ1-2, with D maybe TRBD1 (5 bases). CDR1 ENHRY and CDR2 SYGVKD come from the germline V gene. V was shortened by 10 bases and J by 4 bases, with 16 bases between the two germline ends. The CDR3 has 13 residues. CDR3 loop: CATLEGLGYGYTF. The CDR3 region has the DNA TGTGCCACCTTGGAGGGGTTAGGCTATGGCTACACCTTC.

V gene TRBV7-2 combines with J gene TRBJ1-5; D is ambiguous. Trimming pared 1 base from V and 7 bases from J, leaving 8 bases between. This CDR3 is built from 13 residues. Germline assignment: CDR1 SGHTA and CDR2 FQGNSA. The CDR3 loop is CASSLVREQPQHF. As DNA, the CDR3 is TGTGCCAGCAGCTTAGTTCGGGAACAGCCCCAGCATTTT.

The gene calls are TRBV11-3 and TRBJ2-1; 11 bases match TRBD2. This CDR3 has 14 amino acids. Losses at the gene ends were 5 bases for V and 8 bases for J; bases not matched to a gene: 5. Germline V gene data show CDR1 as SGHNT and CDR2 as YENEEA. The CDR3: CASSLTSGSDEQFF. CDR3 coding DNA: TGTGCCAGCAGCCTAACTAGCGGGAGCGATGAGCAGTTCTTC.

The sample holds many counts of this clone. The rearrangement uses TRBV11-3 and TRBJ2-1, with TRBD2 identical over 9 bases. The germline CDR1 and CDR2 sequences are SGHNT and YENEEA. The V segment lost 1 base and the J segment 8 bases; nucleotides outside the gene matches: 3. The CDR3 is 14 residues long. CDR3 protein: CASSLGTSVHEQFF. The CDR3 DNA follows: TGTGCCAGCAGCTTAGGGACTAGCGTCCATGAGCAGTTCTTC.

The genes are TRBV11-2 and TRBJ1-2; 10 nucleotides align to TRBD1. The germline V gene encodes CDR1 SGHAT and CDR2 FQNNGV. The V and J ends lost 5 bases and 8 bases, in that order; junction bases with no gene match: 2. The CDR3 runs 12 residues. For the CDR3, the DNA is TGTGCCAGCAGCCCGACAGGGGGCGGCTACACCTTC. Its protein is CASSPTGGGYTF.

J is TRBJ1-3 and V is TRBV10-3; D not certain. The V gene's germline CDR1 is ENHRY and CDR2 SYGVKD. V lost 3 bases to trimming and J lost 0 bases, with 12 bases between them. This CDR3 spans 16 amino acids. CDR3 loop: CAISDRQITSGNTIYF. DNA of the CDR3: TGTGCCATCAGTGATCGTCAGATAACCTCTGGAAACACCATATATTTT.

V is TRBV19 and J is TRBJ1-5; TRBD1 aligns across 7 bases. The CDR3 has 15 residues. Germline-derived CDR1 and CDR2 are LNHDA and SQIVND (reference sequence). With V trimmed by 3 bases and J by 6 bases, 8 bases remained unmatched. CDR3 in DNA: TGTGCCAGTAGTATCGAGGGGGCGTCAGGTCAGCCCCAGCATTTT. Its translation is CASSIEGASGQPQHF. Supplemented by reference TRBV19 and TRBJ1-5, the full variable domain reads DGGITQSPKYLFRKEGQNVTLSCEQNLNHDAMYWYRQDPGQGLRLIYYSQIVNDFQKGDIAEGYSVSREKKESFPLTVTSAQKNPTAFYLCASSIEGASGQPQHFGDGTRLSIL.

This clone was found once. The chain combines TRBV7-9 with TRBJ2-1, with 7 bases fitting TRBD2. The CDR3 totals 16 residues. V lost 5 bases to trimming and J lost 7 bases; unmatched junction nucleotides: 14. From germline, CDR1 is SEHNR and CDR2 FQNEAQ (reference sequence). CDR3 residues: CASSISFAGDANEQFF. CDR3 bases: TGTGCCAGCAGCATAAGTTTTGCGGGAGATGCAAATGAGCAGTTCTTC.

The chain employs TRBV7-2 and TRBJ2-7; 11 bases agree with TRBD1. The CDR3 loop spans 15 amino acids. The J segment lost 4 bases and the V segment lost 5 bases, leaving 7 bases of the junction unmatched. CDR1 SGHTA and CDR2 FQGNSA come from the germline V gene. CDR3 amino acids: CASSPRTGGEYEQYF. In nucleotides, the CDR3 is TGTGCCAGCAGCCCCCGGACAGGGGGCGAGTACGAGCAGTACTTC.

The chain has TRBV5-1 and TRBJ2-2; D perhaps matches TRBD1 (6 bases). Per germline, CDR1 SGHRS and CDR2 YFSETQ. The CDR3 is 15 residues long. Trimming took 4 bases from V and 0 from J, leaving 10 bases between them. The CDR3 sequence: CASSTGHSNTGELFF. CDR3 in DNA: TGCGCCAGCAGCACGGGACACTCGAACACCGGGGAGCTGTTTTTT.

This clone appeared once. V usage is TRBV5-6 and J usage is TRBJ2-1; 11 nucleotides agree with TRBD1. CDR1 is SGHDT, CDR2 YYEEEE, per germline. The CDR3 is 15 residues long. Unmatched junction bases numbered 2, after V lost 3 bases and J lost 3 bases. CDR3 amino acids: CASSYGTGGYNEQFF. DNA for the CDR3: TGTGCCAGCAGCTATGGGACAGGGGGCTACAATGAGCAGTTCTTC.

This CDR3 reads CASSLELCAGGGICEQYF. As DNA, the CDR3 is TGTGCCAGCAGCTTAGAACTCTGTGCGGGGGGAGGGATTTGCGAGCAGTACTTC. V gene TRBV7-2 combines with J gene TRBJ2-7; TRBD2 agrees at 8 bases. CDR1 and CDR2 from the germline V gene are SGHTA and FQGNSA. The trim removed 1 base at V and 6 bases at J, leaving 17 bases unmatched. The CDR3 covers 18 residues.

The genes are TRBV10-3 and TRBJ1-3; perhaps TRBD1 as D (5 bases). The CDR3 runs to 15 residues. CDR1 ENHRY and CDR2 SYGVKD come from the germline V gene. V shed 8 bases and J shed 0 bases, with 14 bases lying between them. CDR3 sequence: CAIGGGMPSGNTIYF. The CDR3 nucleotides are TGTGCCATCGGGGGGGGGATGCCCTCTGGAAACACCATATATTTT.